The source of this TCR beta chain is a study of vaccination effects on CD4 cells after COVID-19. Looking at the study overall: Two doses of BNT162b2 or mRNA-1273 vaccine were administered to participants.

TCRdb's table, derived via immunoSEQ multiplex PCR, lists solely in-frame clones and lacks some. The sample includes about 43,000 clones, around 77% of them seen just once. Study outcomes and limitations: Marked clonal contraction of infection- and vaccine-induced clones was seen late after vaccination.

Peptide-pool stimulation followed by sequencing identified expanded antigen-specific CD4+ clonotypes in the ViraFEST assay. Once cultured for more than nine days, the cells underwent separation to obtain CD4+ T cells. Vaccinated participants had no history of SARS-CoV-2 infection and tested negative for nucleocapsid antibodies. They grew over 1.5 million PBMC in each well, adding around 10 IU/ml IL-2 and 8.5 to 10 ug/ml peptides. On this clone itself: Its target is unknown.

This TCR was sampled from a human donor who received a COVID-19 vaccine. The sample was CD4+ T cells from PBMCs cultured with SARS-CoV-2 spike peptides, taken before COVID-19 vaccination.

CDR3: CASSLDRGGYTF. The CDR3 DNA reads as TGTGCCAGCAGCTTAGACAGGGGTGGCTACACCTTC. This rearrangement joins TRBV7-9 to TRBJ1-2, with 7 bases that match TRBD1. Germline CDR1 SEHNR, CDR2 FQNEAQ (reference sequence). The CDR3 loop spans 12 amino acids. The junction had 0 bases not matched to a gene; V was cut back by 1 base and J by 7 bases. Looking up the rest from reference TRBV7-9 and TRBJ1-2 gives the full variable domain: DTGVSQNPRHKITKRGQNVTFRCDPISEHNRLYWYRQTLGQGPEFLTYFQNEAQLEKSRLLSDRFSAERPKGSFSTLEIQRTEQGDSAMYLCASSLDRGGYTFGSGTRLTVV.